These 18 T cell receptor beta chains came from one sample sequenced in a study of T cell repertoires in cytomegalovirus infection. TCRdb re-derived calls from the reads in MiXCR, one entry per CDR3 protein. The repertoire consists of approximately 150,000 distinct CDR3 sequences, with 5.5% to 7% occurring once and the leading ten covering over 15%. Material: PBMCs. Receptors originate from a human donor in good health (CMV status not recorded). Some clones in this sample may be carry-over from other donors' samples.

This clonotype was seen many times. The genes are TRBV12-3 or TRBV12-4 and TRBJ1-1; D call uncertain. The CDR3 spans 15 residues. V lost 5 bases, J lost 1 base, and 14 bases lay in between. The CDR3 bases are TGTGCCAGCAGTCCCCTGACACCCTCGAACACTGAAGCTTTCTTT. Its protein is CASSPLTPSNTEAFF.

In its sample, this clonotype was seen many times. The chain combines TRBV7-2 with TRBJ2-7; 7 bases fit TRBD1. Germline CDR1 and CDR2: SGHTA and FQGNSA. The CDR3 consists of 15 residues. Losses at the gene ends were 4 bases for V and 3 bases for J; bases not matched to a gene: 9. In nucleotides, the CDR3 is TGTGCCAGCAGCTCCCGGGACCGACAGGGCTACGAGCAGTACTTC. Amino acids: CASSSRDRQGYEQYF.

Ten or more counts support this clonotype. The chain employs TRBV7-2 and TRBJ1-2, with D unclear. In germline, CDR1 is SGHTA, CDR2 FQGNSA. Trimming removed 4 bases from V and 8 bases from J, with 8 bases in between. The length of the CDR3 is 11 residues. CDR3 protein: CASSSLGGYTF. In DNA, the CDR3 is TGTGCCAGCAGCTCACTTGGAGGCTACACCTTC.

The chain carries TRBV7-3 and TRBJ1-2; 8 bases fit TRBD1. This CDR3 has 14 amino acids. V gave up 2 bases and J gave up 6 bases; unmatched junction bases: 5. Germline V gene data show CDR1 as SGHTA and CDR2 as FQGTGA. The CDR3 DNA is TGTGCCAGCAGCTTAGACAGGGGAGGCAATGGCTACACCTTC. Translation: CASSLDRGGNGYTF.

The chain couples TRBV19 to TRBJ1-5, with D tentatively TRBD1 (5 bases). In germline, CDR1 is LNHDA, CDR2 SQIVND (reference sequence). The CDR3 runs 15 residues. The ends were cut back, 5 bases at V and 2 bases at J, with 13 bases in the middle. The CDR3 spells CASSLRDSGNQPQHF. The CDR3 bases are TGTGCCAGTAGTCTCCGGGACTCAGGCAATCAGCCCCAGCATTTT.

This clonotype is deemed large. The chain recombines TRBV7-8 with TRBJ2-1; a possible D gene is TRBD1 (5 bases). In germline, CDR1 is SGHVS, CDR2 FQNEAQ. Trimming took off 0 bases at V and 4 bases at J, with 13 bases between the two ends. The CDR3 contains 16 residues. CDR3 bases: TGTGCCAGCAGCTTAGCGGCAGGGATTACGTACAATGAGCAGTTCTTC. Amino acid sequence: CASSLAAGITYNEQFF.

This clonotype was recorded many times. The J gene is TRBJ2-7, the V gene TRBV12-3 or TRBV12-4; 8 nucleotides line up with TRBD2. The CDR3 runs 13 residues. With 6 bases clipped from V and 6 bases from J, the junction kept 7 bases outside the gene matches. CDR3 nucleotide sequence: TGTGCCAGCAGGACTGCGGGGGGAGGCGAGCAGTACTTC. It translates to CASRTAGGGEQYF.

The V gene is TRBV15, the J gene TRBJ1-2; D remains unclear. V lost 6 bases, J lost 8 bases, and 16 bases lay in between. This CDR3 is built from 13 residues. CDR1 is LNHNV, CDR2 YYDKDF, per germline (reference sequence). The CDR3 DNA is TGTGCCACCAGTAAGGACCGACTGCCGGGCTACACCTTC. Translated, it gives CATSKDRLPGYTF.

In this sample, this clonotype turned up many times. CDR3 region: CASSVGQGNTEAFF. CDR3 DNA sequence: TGTGCCAGCAGCGTGGGACAGGGGAACACTGAAGCTTTCTTT. V and J are TRBV7-8 and TRBJ1-1, with 9 bases identical to TRBD1. The length of the CDR3 is 14 residues. Germline-derived CDR1 and CDR2 are SGHVS and FQNEAQ. V gave up 5 bases and J gave up 1 base; unmatched junction bases: 2. The variable domain in full, completed from reference TRBV7-8 and TRBJ1-1, reads GAGVSQSPRYKVAKRGQDVALRCDPISGHVSLFWYQQALGQGPEFLTYFQNEAQLDKSGLPSDRFFAERPEGSVSTLKIQRTQQEDSAVYLCASSVGQGNTEAFFGQGTRLTVV.

In this sample, this clonotype turned up many times. V and J are TRBV14 and TRBJ1-1; no clear D gene. The CDR3 runs to 16 residues. Germline V gene data show CDR1 as SGHDN and CDR2 as FVKESK. V lost 0 bases and J 0 bases, leaving 11 bases between the germline ends. The CDR3 sequence: CASSQEMWLMNTEAFF. DNA of the CDR3: TGTGCCAGCAGCCAAGAGATGTGGCTTATGAACACTGAAGCTTTCTTT.

This clonotype was found many times. V usage is TRBV7-2 and J usage is TRBJ1-1; D not certain. With 2 bases removed from V and 7 bases from J, the gap between germline ends came to 20 bases. The CDR3 runs 16 residues. Germline V gene data show CDR1 as SGHTA and CDR2 as FQGNSA. CDR3 protein: CASSLSTDARVGEAFF. CDR3 sequence (DNA): TGTGCCAGCAGCTTATCGACGGACGCGAGGGTAGGTGAAGCTTTCTTT.

This clonotype was seen repeatedly, ten times or more. The V and J genes are TRBV2 and TRBJ1-6; 8 nucleotides match TRBD1. The CDR3 totals 14 residues. Germline lookup yields CDR1 SNHLY and CDR2 FYNNEI. V gave up 5 bases and J gave up 8 bases; unmatched junction bases: 5. CDR3 residues: CASSLQGGDSPLHF. For the CDR3, the DNA is TGTGCCAGCAGTCTACAGGGGGGGGATTCACCCCTCCACTTT.

This clonotype showed up just a few times. This chain connects TRBV7-8 to TRBJ1-1; 8 bases align to TRBD1. Germline V CDR1 and CDR2: SGHVS, FQNEAQ. With 5 bases clipped from V and 2 bases from J, the junction kept 7 bases outside the gene matches. The CDR3 length is 15 residues. CDR3 in amino acids: CASSVRTGLNTEAFF. The DNA for the CDR3 is TGTGCCAGCAGCGTTCGGACAGGGCTCAACACTGAAGCTTTCTTT.

This clonotype was counted ten times or more. This chain uses TRBV7-2 with TRBJ1-1; tentatively, D is TRBD1 (5 bases). Trimming left V 3 bases short and J 4 bases short, with 12 bases between. The CDR3 covers 14 residues. Germline CDR1 reads SGHTA; CDR2 reads FQGNSA. The CDR3 coding sequence is TGTGCCAGCAGCTTCCTGGGAAGGGGCACTGAAGCTTTCTTT. Translated, it gives CASSFLGRGTEAFF.

This clonotype was detected many times. The chain links TRBV7-2 to TRBJ1-4; 10 bases fit TRBD1. Germline V gene sequence: CDR1 SGHTA, CDR2 FQGNSA. The V gene end was trimmed by 3 bases and the J gene end by 3 bases; junction bases not matched to a gene: 4. There are 16 residues in the CDR3. The CDR3 protein is CASSLTGGFANEKLFF. The CDR3 DNA reads TGTGCCAGCAGCTTGACAGGGGGCTTCGCTAATGAAAAACTGTTTTTT.

There are many counts of this clonotype. The chain combines TRBV7-8 with TRBJ1-1, with D perhaps matching TRBD1 (6 bases). The CDR3 sequence is 15 residues long. Germline CDR1 is SGHVS and CDR2 is FQNEAQ. Trimming removed 5 bases from V and 5 bases from J, with 18 bases in between. For the CDR3, the DNA is TGTGCCAGCAGCCGGGGAGGGGGGATGAGGACTGAAGCTTTCTTT. This codes for CASSRGGGMRTEAFF.

The chain uses TRBV19 and TRBJ2-3; no definite D call. V was clipped by 4 bases and J by 6 bases, with 11 bases between them. The germline V gene has CDR1 LNHDA and CDR2 SQIVND (reference sequence). There are 13 residues in the CDR3. CDR3 residues: CASSTPYGDTQYF. DNA of the CDR3: TGTGCCAGTAGTACTCCCTACGGGGATACGCAGTATTTT.

The chain joins TRBV6-1 to TRBJ2-5; D not resolved. The CDR3 has 12 residues. Germline CDR1 and CDR2: MNHNS and SASEGT. The V gene lost 10 bases and the J gene lost 4 bases, with 13 bases spanning the gap. CDR3 region: CATSWRRETQYF. The CDR3 DNA reads as TGTGCCACCTCGTGGCGCCGAGAGACCCAGTACTTC.